This T cell receptor (beta chain) appears in the sequencing data of a study of CD8 T cells in ankylosing spondylitis. MiXCR, run by TCRdb on the 5' RACE reads, gives a single entry per CDR3 protein. The data contain some 350,000 distinct CDR3 sequences, approximately 14% of them seen just once; the ten biggest clones take up 0.85% to 1.4%. This clonotype turned up a few times. The CDR3 loop spans 14 amino acids. Germline V gene data show CDR1 as LNHDA and CDR2 as SQIVND (reference sequence). With V trimmed by 8 bases and J by 3 bases, 8 bases remained unmatched. This chain uses TRBV19 with TRBJ2-7; 9 nucleotides agree with TRBD2. Sequenced material: blood, either unsorted or a sorted T cell fraction (not recorded which). The TCR originated in a male donor with ankylosing spondylitis or in good health (not recorded which). The CDR3, as DNA: TGTGCCAGTGCCGTTGGTAGCGGGAGCTACGAGCAGTACTTC. Translated: CASAVGSGSYEQYF.